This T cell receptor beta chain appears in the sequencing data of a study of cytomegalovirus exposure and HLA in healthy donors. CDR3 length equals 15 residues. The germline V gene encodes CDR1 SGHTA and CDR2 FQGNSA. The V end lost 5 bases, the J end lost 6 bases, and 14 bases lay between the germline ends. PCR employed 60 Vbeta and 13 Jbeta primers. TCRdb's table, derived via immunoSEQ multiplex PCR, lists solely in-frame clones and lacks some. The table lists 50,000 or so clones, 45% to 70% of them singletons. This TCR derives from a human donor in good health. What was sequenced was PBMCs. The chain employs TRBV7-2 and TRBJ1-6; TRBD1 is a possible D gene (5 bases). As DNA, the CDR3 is TGTGCCAGCAGCGGAGGGGCGGTACTTAATTCACCCCTCCACTTT. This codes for CASSGGAVLNSPLHF.